This T cell receptor (beta chain) was identified in a study of T cell repertoires in cytomegalovirus infection. Regarding this clonotype: Its antigen is not known.

Each CDR3 protein is one row after TCRdb ran MiXCR on the reads. Of about 360,000 distinct CDR3 sequences listed, about a third are singletons. The sequenced sample was cultured PBMCs, obtained from culture after CMV antigen stimulation. This sequence originates from a human donor in good health (CMV status not recorded). Some clones in this sample may be carry-over from other donors' samples.

Written as DNA, the CDR3 is TGTGCCAGCCTCCCGTCGGGGACAGCTACTAACTATGGCTACACCTTC. Protein product: CASLPSGTATNYGYTF. J is TRBJ1-2 and V is TRBV5-6, with TRBD1 matching over 7 bases. Germline CDR1 SGHDT, CDR2 YYEEEE. V shed 7 bases, J shed 0 bases, and the junction held 12 bases outside the gene matches. The CDR3 runs to 16 residues.